The source of this T cell receptor beta chain is a study of blood T cells in healthy people across ages. Trimming pared 0 bases from V and 6 bases from J, leaving 6 bases between. CDR1 SGHAT and CDR2 FQDESV come from the germline V gene (reference sequence). The CDR3 has 12 amino acids. Each sample provided at least 5.5 micrograms of extracted total RNA. It was with a sample-barcoded 5' primer and a J-beta primer mix that a second PCR of about 7 to 12 cycles was run. TCRdb recomputed calls from the 5' RACE reads with MiXCR, one row per CDR3 protein. The sample lists approximately 800,000 distinct CDR3 sequences, under 30% seen once, with 3% in the top ten. This sample also appeared in a second study, on T cells of mothers and their children. In that study: When mothers and children were related, their normalized repertoire overlap, which was always slightly higher, did not differ significantly from that of unrelated pairs.

The sequenced sample was blood. The chain combines TRBV11-1 with TRBJ2-7, with unresolved D. The clonotype originates from a boy aged 5-17 years in good health. CDR3 sequence: CASSLAGVEQYF. The CDR3 DNA follows: TGTGCCAGCAGCTTAGCCGGAGTCGAGCAGTACTTC. The full variable domain, completed using reference TRBV11-1 and TRBJ2-7, is EAEVAQSPRYKITEKSQAVAFWCDPISGHATLYWYRQILGQGPELLVQFQDESVVDDSQLPKDRFSAERLKGVDSTLKIQPAELGDSAMYLCASSLAGVEQYFGPGTRLTVT.